A selection of T cell receptor beta chains follows, all from one sample in a study of cytomegalovirus exposure and HLA in healthy donors. The repertoire was sequenced with immunoSEQ multiplex PCR; TCRdb's copy has only in-frame clones and lacks some. There are fewer than 250,000 clones in the sample; about 79% occur only once, and around 2% lies in the top ten. Specimen: PBMCs. These receptors originate from a man younger than 35 in good health and CMV-seronegative. The CDR3 runs from the conserved cysteine through the conserved F or W. A D gene is named only where the DNA matches it firmly. Clone size is stated in some rows and not others, as once, few, many or a class when expanded.

clone size	V gene	J gene	D gene	CDR3 protein	CDR3 DNA
.	TRBV13	TRBJ1-2	.	CASSLQDSVHGYTF	TGTGCCAGCAGCTTGCAGGATTCAGTGCATGGCTACACCTTC
.	TRBV9	TRBJ2-7	.	CASSESGTEYEQYF	TGTGCCAGCAGCGAGTCCGGGACTGAGTACGAGCAGTACTTC
few	TRBV4-3	TRBJ1-2	TRBD1	CASSPEDRGIRYGYTF	TGCGCCAGCAGCCCAGAGGACAGGGGCATTCGTTATGGCTACACCTTC
.	TRBV5-4	TRBJ2-5	TRBD2	CASSLGLAYETQYF	TGTGCCAGCAGCCTCGGACTAGCGTACGAGACCCAGTACTTC
.	TRBV11-2	TRBJ1-2	TRBD1	CASSPDRGYGYTF	TGTGCCAGCAGTCCCGACAGGGGGTATGGCTACACCTTC
.	TRBV27	TRBJ1-2	TRBD1	CASSDSGQPLYGYTF	TGTGCCAGCAGCGACTCGGGACAGCCTCTCTATGGCTACACCTTC
.	TRBV7-8	TRBJ2-3	TRBD2	CASSLRTSGVSTDTQYF	TGTGCCAGCAGCCTTCGGACTAGCGGAGTGAGCACAGATACGCAGTATTTT
few	TRBV6-5	TRBJ2-1	.	CASSYSPVSSYNEQFF	TGTGCCAGCAGTTACTCTCCGGTTAGCTCCTACAATGAGCAGTTCTTC
.	TRBV19	TRBJ2-2	.	CASRNTDTGELFF	TGTGCCAGTAGAAATACGGACACCGGGGAGCTGTTTTTT
.	TRBV11-1	TRBJ2-1	.	CASSGPSRGEQFF	TGTGCCAGCAGCGGCCCGAGTAGGGGTGAGCAGTTCTTC
few	TRBV2	TRBJ2-7	TRBD2	CATGGTSSYEQYF	TGTGCCACCGGGGGGACTAGCTCCTACGAGCAGTACTTC
.	TRBV18	TRBJ1-5	TRBD1	CASSPGQGNQPQHF	TGTGCCAGCTCACCTGGACAGGGTAATCAGCCCCAGCATTTT
.	TRBV13	TRBJ2-1	.	CASSLINEQFF	TGTGCCAGCAGCCTTATAAATGAGCAGTTCTTC
.	TRBV7-9	TRBJ1-1	.	CASSPKVRVSTEAFF	TGTGCCAGCAGCCCCAAGGTCCGGGTGAGCACTGAAGCTTTCTTT
.	TRBV29-1	TRBJ2-1	TRBD1	CSVNPGQGSYNEQFF	TGCAGCGTGAACCCGGGACAGGGGTCCTACAATGAGCAGTTCTTC
few	TRBV11-1	TRBJ2-7	.	CASSSRGRFSSEQYF	TGTGCCAGCAGCTCCAGGGGTAGGTTTTCGAGCGAGCAGTACTTC
.	TRBV27	TRBJ1-1	.	CASSDGGPGAFF	TGTGCCAGCTCCGACGGGGGACCGGGAGCTTTCTTT
few	TRBV19	TRBJ2-5	.	CASSISGGPQETQYF	TGTGCCAGTAGTATTTCTGGGGGCCCCCAAGAGACCCAGTACTTC
.	TRBV11-3	TRBJ2-5	.	CASSRYGGQTQYF	TGTGCCAGCAGCCGTTACGGGGGACAGACCCAGTACTTC
.	TRBV27	TRBJ2-7	.	CASSLFGGGHQPYEQYF	TGTGCCAGCAGTTTATTTGGGGGAGGACACCAACCCTACGAGCAGTACTTC
.	TRBV7-9	TRBJ1-1	TRBD1	CASSSILSATGENTEAFF	TGTGCCAGCAGCTCCATCCTTTCGGCGACAGGGGAGAACACTGAAGCTTTCTTT
.	TRBV9	TRBJ2-7	TRBD1	CASSDRDRGGEQYF	TGTGCCAGCAGCGACCGGGACAGGGGAGGCGAGCAGTACTTC
.	TRBV7-9	TRBJ2-2	.	CASSPSGVLGLITGELFF	TGTGCCAGCAGCCCCTCGGGGGTTCTCGGTTTAATCACCGGGGAGCTGTTTTTT
.	TRBV28	TRBJ2-5	.	CASSLEGLGQETQYF	TGTGCCAGCAGTTTAGAGGGATTGGGCCAAGAGACCCAGTACTTC
once	TRBV25-1	TRBJ2-3	TRBD1	CASSDLRQGPDTQYF	TGTGCCAGCAGTGACCTCCGACAGGGTCCCGATACGCAGTATTTT
.	TRBV5-1	TRBJ1-1	.	CASSLSPLNTEAFF	TGCGCCAGCAGCCTATCCCCCTTGAACACTGAAGCTTTCTTT
few	TRBV5-1	TRBJ2-1	TRBD2	CASSKLAGDDNEQFF	TGCGCCAGCAGCAAACTAGCGGGGGACGACAATGAGCAGTTCTTC
.	TRBV2	TRBJ2-2	TRBD2	CASSGTSGVFPGELFF	TGTGCCAGCAGCGGGACTAGCGGGGTATTCCCCGGGGAGCTGTTTTTT
.	TRBV5-1	TRBJ1-6	.	CASSLADGLWSPLHF	TGCGCCAGCAGCTTGGCCGACGGACTATGGTCACCCCTCCACTTT
few	TRBV5-6	TRBJ2-7	.	CASSLRQPQRLYEQYF	TGTGCCAGCAGCCTGCGACAGCCTCAACGCCTCTACGAGCAGTACTTC
.	TRBV7-2	TRBJ1-3	.	CASSPSGRNTIYF	TGTGCCAGCAGCCCCTCAGGAAGAAACACCATATATTTT
.	TRBV11-3	TRBJ2-3	.	CASSLGQASTDTQYF	TGTGCCAGCAGCTTAGGACAGGCTAGCACAGATACGCAGTATTTT
.	TRBV6-5	TRBJ2-1	TRBD2	CASSSRGVSYNEQFF	TGTGCCAGCAGTTCCCGGGGGGTCTCCTACAATGAGCAGTTCTTC
.	TRBV5-1	TRBJ2-3	TRBD1	CASSRDRGADTQYF	TGCGCCAGCAGCCGGGACAGGGGGGCAGATACGCAGTATTTT
.	TRBV5-1	TRBJ1-2	TRBD1	CASSWGTGSNYGYTF	TGCGCCAGCAGCTGGGGGACAGGGTCTAACTATGGCTACACCTTC
once	TRBV30	TRBJ1-2	.	CAWSVLAGSGGYTF	TGTGCCTGGAGTGTACTTGCGGGTTCTGGCGGCTACACCTTC
.	TRBV19	TRBJ2-1	.	CASSPNGGEHNEQFF	TGTGCCAGTAGCCCTAATGGAGGGGAACACAATGAGCAGTTCTTC
few	TRBV7-9	TRBJ2-7	TRBD2	CSSSGFAGDPYEQYF	TGTTCCAGCAGCGGGTTTGCGGGAGACCCATACGAGCAGTACTTC
.	TRBV7-9	TRBJ2-3	TRBD2	CASRELTLRASGPTDTQYF	TGTGCCAGCAGGGAGTTGACATTGCGGGCTAGCGGGCCCACAGATACGCAGTATTTT
few	TRBV4-2	TRBJ1-1	.	CASSPGSGNTEAFF	TGTGCCAGCAGCCCGGGGTCAGGGAACACTGAAGCTTTCTTT
.	TRBV28	TRBJ1-2	TRBD1	CASSPGTANYGYTF	TGTGCCAGCAGTCCGGGGACAGCTAACTATGGCTACACCTTC
.	TRBV7-2	TRBJ2-1	.	CASSPFGQGSEQFF	TGTGCCAGCAGCCCCTTCGGGCAGGGAAGTGAGCAGTTCTTC
few	TRBV27	TRBJ2-7	.	CASKSREKSYEQYF	TGTGCCAGCAAAAGTCGGGAGAAGTCCTACGAGCAGTACTTC
.	TRBV6-6	TRBJ1-2	TRBD1	CASKEPGQANYGYTF	TGTGCCAGCAAAGAACCGGGACAGGCTAACTATGGCTACACCTTC
.	TRBV2	TRBJ1-5	.	CASSKSLYQPQHF	TGTGCCAGCAGTAAATCCCTCTATCAGCCCCAGCATTTT
.	TRBV6-1	TRBJ2-1	TRBD2	CASTERASGGPYCQQFF	TGTGCCAGCACTGAGCGGGCTAGCGGGGGGCCATATTGTCAGCAGTTCTTC
.	TRBV30	TRBJ1-1	.	CASGRGGPEAFF	TGTGCCTCGGGACGGGGGGGCCCTGAAGCTTTCTTT
once	TRBV5-1	TRBJ2-3	.	CASSLEGASTDTQYF	TGCGCCAGCAGCTTGGAAGGGGCGAGCACAGATACGCAGTATTTT
.	TRBV15	TRBJ2-6	TRBD1	CATSTGQGGSGANVLTF	TGTGCCACCAGCACAGGACAGGGGGGCTCTGGGGCCAACGTCCTGACTTTC
.	TRBV19	TRBJ2-1	TRBD2	CASNIRAGAHNEQFF	TGTGCCAGTAACATCCGGGCGGGAGCCCACAATGAGCAGTTCTTC
.	TRBV7-9	TRBJ2-2	.	CASSPPFRVAPAGELFF	TGTGCCAGCAGCCCTCCGTTCCGGGTGGCGCCGGCCGGGGAGCTGTTTTTT
.	TRBV11-3	TRBJ2-1	.	CASSLRGYNEQFF	TGTGCCAGCAGCTTAAGAGGGTACAATGAGCAGTTCTTC